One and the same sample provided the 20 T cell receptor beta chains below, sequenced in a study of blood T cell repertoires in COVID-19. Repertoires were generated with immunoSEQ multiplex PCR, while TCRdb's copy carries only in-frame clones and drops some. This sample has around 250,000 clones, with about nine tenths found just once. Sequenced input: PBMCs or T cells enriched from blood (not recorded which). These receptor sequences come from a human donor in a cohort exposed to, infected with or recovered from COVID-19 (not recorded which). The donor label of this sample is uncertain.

As DNA, the CDR3 is TGTGCCAGCAGTTTAATGGGGACAGGGGCCTATGGCTACACCTTC. Translating it yields CASSLMGTGAYGYTF. V is TRBV27 and J is TRBJ1-2, with 10 bases that match TRBD1. This CDR3 region has 15 residues. Germline V lookup: CDR1 MNHEY, CDR2 SMNVEV (reference sequence). The V and J ends lost 2 bases and 4 bases, in that order; junction bases with no gene match: 4.

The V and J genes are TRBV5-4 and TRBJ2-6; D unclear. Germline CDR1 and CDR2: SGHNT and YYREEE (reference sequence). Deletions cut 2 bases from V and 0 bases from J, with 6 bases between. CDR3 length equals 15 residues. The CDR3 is CASSFPLSGANVLTF. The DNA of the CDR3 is TGTGCCAGCAGCTTCCCTCTCTCTGGGGCCAACGTCCTGACTTTC. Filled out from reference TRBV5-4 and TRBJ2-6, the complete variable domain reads ETGVTQSPTHLIKTRGQQVTLRCSSQSGHNTVSWYQQALGQGPQFIFQYYREEENGRGNFPPRFSGLQFPNYSSELNVNALELDDSALYLCASSFPLSGANVLTFGAGSRLTVL.

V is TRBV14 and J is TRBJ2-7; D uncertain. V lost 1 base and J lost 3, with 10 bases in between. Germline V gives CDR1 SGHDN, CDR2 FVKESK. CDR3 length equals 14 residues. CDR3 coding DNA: TGTGCCAGCAGCCAAGGCTCATCACTCTACGAGCAGTACTTC. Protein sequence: CASSQGSSLYEQYF.

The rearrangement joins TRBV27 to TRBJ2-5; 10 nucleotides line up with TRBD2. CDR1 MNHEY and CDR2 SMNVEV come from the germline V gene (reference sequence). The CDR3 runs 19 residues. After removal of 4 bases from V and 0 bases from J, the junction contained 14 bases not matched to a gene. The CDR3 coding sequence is TGTGCCAGCAGTTCTATTGGGCTAGCGGGGGCCACGTACCAAGAGACCCAGTACTTC. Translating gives CASSSIGLAGATYQETQYF.

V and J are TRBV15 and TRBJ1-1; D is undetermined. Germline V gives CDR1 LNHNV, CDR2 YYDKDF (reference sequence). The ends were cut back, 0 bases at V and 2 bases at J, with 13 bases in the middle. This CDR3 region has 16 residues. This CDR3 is CATSRDLHTVNTEAFF. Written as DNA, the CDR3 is TGTGCCACCAGCAGAGATCTCCATACAGTTAACACTGAAGCTTTCTTT.

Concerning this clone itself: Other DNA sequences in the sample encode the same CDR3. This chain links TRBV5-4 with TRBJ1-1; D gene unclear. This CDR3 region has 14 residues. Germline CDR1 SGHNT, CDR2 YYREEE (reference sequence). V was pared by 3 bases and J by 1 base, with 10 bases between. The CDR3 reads CASSWRRGNTEAFF. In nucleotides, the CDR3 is TGTGCCAGCAGCTGGCGTCGGGGGAACACTGAAGCTTTCTTT.

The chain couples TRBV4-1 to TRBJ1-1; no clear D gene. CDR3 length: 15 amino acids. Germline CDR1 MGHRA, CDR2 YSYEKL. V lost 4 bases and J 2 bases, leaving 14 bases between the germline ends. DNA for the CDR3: TGCGCCAGCAGCCGGGAGGCATCATTCAACACTGAAGCTTTCTTT. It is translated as CASSREASFNTEAFF.

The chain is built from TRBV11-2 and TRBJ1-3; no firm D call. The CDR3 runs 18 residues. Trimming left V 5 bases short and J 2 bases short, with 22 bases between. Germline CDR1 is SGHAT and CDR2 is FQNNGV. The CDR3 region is CASSPHTRDVGTGNTIYF. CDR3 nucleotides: TGTGCCAGCAGCCCGCACACTAGGGATGTAGGTACTGGAAACACCATATATTTT. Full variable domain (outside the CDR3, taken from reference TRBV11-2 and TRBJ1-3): EAGVAQSPRYKIIEKRQSVAFWCNPISGHATLYWYQQILGQGPKLLIQFQNNGVVDDSQLPKDRFSAERLKGVDSTLKIQPAKLEDSAVYLCASSPHTRDVGTGNTIYFGEGSWLTVV.

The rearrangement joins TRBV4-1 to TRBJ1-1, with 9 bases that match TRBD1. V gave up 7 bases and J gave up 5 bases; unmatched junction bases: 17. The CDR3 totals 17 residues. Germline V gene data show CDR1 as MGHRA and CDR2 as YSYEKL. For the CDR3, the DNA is TGCGCCAGCAAAGGGGACCGCAGGGGGGACAGGGAAACTGAAGCTTTCTTT. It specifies CASKGDRRGDRETEAFF.

This chain's CDR3 is CAIRGSGTSGPNTGELFF. The CDR3 DNA follows: TGTGCCATCAGGGGATCCGGGACTAGCGGCCCGAACACCGGGGAGCTGTTTTTT. The chain employs TRBV10-3 and TRBJ2-2; 11 bases match TRBD2. Per the germline V gene, CDR1 is ENHRY and CDR2 is SYGVKD. The CDR3 totals 18 residues. V shed 6 bases and J 0 bases; nucleotides not matched to a gene: 9.

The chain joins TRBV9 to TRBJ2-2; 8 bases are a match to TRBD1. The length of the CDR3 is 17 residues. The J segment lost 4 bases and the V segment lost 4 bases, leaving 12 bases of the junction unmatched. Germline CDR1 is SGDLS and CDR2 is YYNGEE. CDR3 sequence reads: CASSSNPRGLSTGELFF. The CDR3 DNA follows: TGTGCCAGCAGCTCTAACCCCAGGGGGCTGAGCACCGGGGAGCTGTTTTTT.

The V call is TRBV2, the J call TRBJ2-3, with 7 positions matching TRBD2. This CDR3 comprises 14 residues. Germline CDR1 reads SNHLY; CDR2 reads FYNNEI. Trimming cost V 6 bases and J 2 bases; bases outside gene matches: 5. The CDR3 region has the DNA TGTGCCAGCAGAGAGCGGGACCCCACAGATACGCAGTATTTT. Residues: CASRERDPTDTQYF.

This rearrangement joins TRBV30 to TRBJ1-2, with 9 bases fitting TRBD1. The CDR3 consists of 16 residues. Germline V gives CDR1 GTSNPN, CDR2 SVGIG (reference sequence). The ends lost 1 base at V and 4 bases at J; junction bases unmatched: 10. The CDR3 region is CAWSEGTGISGYGYTF. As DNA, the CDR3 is TGTGCCTGGAGTGAAGGGACAGGGATTTCTGGCTATGGCTACACCTTC.

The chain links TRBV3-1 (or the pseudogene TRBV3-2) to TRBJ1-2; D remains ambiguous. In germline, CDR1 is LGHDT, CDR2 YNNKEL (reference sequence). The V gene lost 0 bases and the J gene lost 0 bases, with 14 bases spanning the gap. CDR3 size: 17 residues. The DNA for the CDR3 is TGTGCCAGCAGCCAAGATGGAGTGCCAATGACTAACTATGGCTACACCTTC. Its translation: CASSQDGVPMTNYGYTF.

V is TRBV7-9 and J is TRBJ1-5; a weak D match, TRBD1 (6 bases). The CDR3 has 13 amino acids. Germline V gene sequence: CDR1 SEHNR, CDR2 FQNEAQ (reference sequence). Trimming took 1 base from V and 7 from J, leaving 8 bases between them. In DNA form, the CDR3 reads TGTGCCAGCAGCTTAGAGGGGGACCAGCCCCAGCATTTT. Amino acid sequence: CASSLEGDQPQHF.

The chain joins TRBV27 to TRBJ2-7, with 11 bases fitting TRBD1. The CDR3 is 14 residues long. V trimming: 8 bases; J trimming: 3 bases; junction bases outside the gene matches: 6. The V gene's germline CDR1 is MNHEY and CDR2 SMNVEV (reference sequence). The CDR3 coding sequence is TGTGCCAGCCAACCCGGGACAGGGGGCTACGAGCAGTACTTC. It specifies CASQPGTGGYEQYF.

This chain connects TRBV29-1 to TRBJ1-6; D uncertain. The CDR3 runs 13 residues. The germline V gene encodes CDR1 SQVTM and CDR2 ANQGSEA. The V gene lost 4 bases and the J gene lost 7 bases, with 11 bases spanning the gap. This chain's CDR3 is CSVARSLNSPLHF. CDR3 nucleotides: TGCAGCGTTGCACGCAGTCTCAATTCACCCCTCCACTTT.

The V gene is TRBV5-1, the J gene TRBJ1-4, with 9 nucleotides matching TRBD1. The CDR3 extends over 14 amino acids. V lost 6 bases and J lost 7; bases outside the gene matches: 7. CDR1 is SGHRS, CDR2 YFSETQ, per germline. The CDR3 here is CASTSGTGSEKLFF. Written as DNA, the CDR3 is TGCGCCAGCACCTCCGGGACAGGGAGTGAAAAACTGTTTTTT.

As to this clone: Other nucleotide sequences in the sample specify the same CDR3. The CDR3 loop reads CASSRQGPEAFF. CDR3 bases: TGTGCCAGCTCCAGACAGGGACCTGAAGCTTTCTTT. The chain joins TRBV5-6 to TRBJ1-1, with 7 bases that match TRBD1. Germline V gives CDR1 SGHDT, CDR2 YYEEEE. The CDR3 contains 12 residues. The V gene end was trimmed by 7 bases and the J gene end by 6 bases; junction bases not matched to a gene: 6.

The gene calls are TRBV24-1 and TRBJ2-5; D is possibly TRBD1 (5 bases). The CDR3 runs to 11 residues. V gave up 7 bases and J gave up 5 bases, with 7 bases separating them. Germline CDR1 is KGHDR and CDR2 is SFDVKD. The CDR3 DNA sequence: TGTGCCACCAGCCAGGGCGAGACCCAGTACTTC. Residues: CATSQGETQYF.